This T cell receptor beta chain was sequenced in a study of control samples from healthy donors and cancer patients. Here immunoSEQ multiplex PCR was the method, and the copy in TCRdb shows in-frame clones only, minus some. This sample has about 170,000 clones, with roughly 94% found just once. The CDR3 contains 13 residues. Between the trimmed V and J ends, which lost 4 bases and 2 bases, there was a span of 7 bases. Germline V CDR1 and CDR2: MNHNY, SVGAGI (reference sequence). The TCR comes from a woman younger than 35 in good health. The sequenced material came from blood. The genes are TRBV6-6 and TRBJ2-3; D call uncertain. The CDR3, as DNA: TGTGCCAGCAGTTCTGGGAACACAGATACGCAGTATTTT. This codes for CASSSGNTDTQYF.